A single sample is the source of the 3 T cell receptor beta chains below, sequenced in a study of T-cell memory formation after mild COVID-19. TCRdb reprocessed the 5' RACE reads via MiXCR and lists one record per CDR3 protein. Among roughly 320,000 distinct CDR3 sequences listed, around 28% were seen once. What was sequenced was PBMCs or a T cell subset sorted from them (not recorded which). The receptors were sampled from an adult woman who had mild COVID-19 (a few samples of this study predate the infection). Cell type and time point are not known.

The DNA of the CDR3 is TGTGCCAGCCGGACAGCTCGGAACACTGAAGCTTTCTTT. The encoded protein is CASRTARNTEAFF. The chain uses TRBV7-2 and TRBJ1-1; D possibly corresponds to TRBD1 (6 bases). CDR1 SGHTA and CDR2 FQGNSA come from the germline V gene. Between the trimmed V and J ends, which lost 8 bases and 1 base, there was a span of 11 bases. CDR3 size: 13 residues. Full variable domain (outside the CDR3, taken from reference TRBV7-2 and TRBJ1-1): GAGVSQSPSNKVTEKGKDVELRCDPISGHTALYWYRQSLGQGLEFLIYFQGNSAPDKSGLPSDRFSAERTGGSVSTLTIQRTQQEDSAVYLCASRTARNTEAFFGQGTRLTVV.

This chain joins TRBV12-3 or TRBV12-4 and TRBJ2-5, with 9 bases lining up with TRBD1. The CDR3 is 14 amino acids. After removal of 6 bases from V and 4 bases from J, the junction contained 6 bases not matched to a gene. The CDR3 region has the DNA TGTGCCAGCAGCGGAGACAGGGGGGTAGAGACCCAGTACTTC. The encoded protein is CASSGDRGVETQYF.

This clonotype was detected many times. The chain recombines TRBV30 with TRBJ2-7; D may match TRBD1 or TRBD2 (5 bases each). The germline V and J ends were trimmed by 5 bases and 9 bases, with 17 bases remaining between them. Germline V gene sequence: CDR1 GTSNPN, CDR2 SVGIG (reference sequence). The CDR3 contains 12 residues. CDR3 amino acids: CAWQRGPGRQYF. The CDR3 DNA is TGTGCCTGGCAACGGGGCCCTGGGAGGCAGTACTTC.